This T cell receptor beta chain was sequenced in a study of beta chain features in type 1 diabetes. Regarding the study as a whole: Moderate but significant shortening of TCRB CDR3s was recorded in all four CD4+ subsets from Type 1 diabetes patients.

Regarding this clone: Its antigen is undetermined.

Germline lookup yields CDR1 SEHNR and CDR2 FQNEAQ (reference sequence). V shed 4 bases and J 6 bases; nucleotides not matched to a gene: 3. The CDR3 length is 15 residues. TCRB transcripts that were expressed got sequenced, as all of the isolated RNA had been reverse transcribed. Clones were read by immunoSEQ multiplex PCR, and TCRdb kept only the in-frame ones, dropping some. The repertoire has some 120,000 clones, approximately 15% of them found once; the top ten carry 2% to 3%. Sequencing was performed on central memory CD4+ T cells from blood. The V call is TRBV7-9, the J call TRBJ2-3, with 14 positions matching TRBD2. The source is a man between 18 and 29 years old with type 1 diabetes. Here the CDR3 DNA reads TGTGCCAGCAGCTCGGGACTAGCGGGAGTCGATACGCAGTATTTT. Protein product: CASSSGLAGVDTQYF.